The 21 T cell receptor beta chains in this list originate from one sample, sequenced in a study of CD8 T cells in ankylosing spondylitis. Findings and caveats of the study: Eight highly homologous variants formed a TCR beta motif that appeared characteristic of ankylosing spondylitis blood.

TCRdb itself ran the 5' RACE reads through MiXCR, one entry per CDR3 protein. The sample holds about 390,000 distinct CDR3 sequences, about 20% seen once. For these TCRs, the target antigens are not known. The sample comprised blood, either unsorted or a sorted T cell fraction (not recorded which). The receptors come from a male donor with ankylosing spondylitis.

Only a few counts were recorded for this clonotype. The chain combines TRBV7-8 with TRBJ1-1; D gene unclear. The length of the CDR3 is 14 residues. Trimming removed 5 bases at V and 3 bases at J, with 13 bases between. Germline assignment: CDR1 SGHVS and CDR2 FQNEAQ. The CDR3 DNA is TGTGCCAGCAGCCCAGGTGGTCGCGACACTGAAGCTTTCTTT. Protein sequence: CASSPGGRDTEAFF. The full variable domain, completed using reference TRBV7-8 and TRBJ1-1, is GAGVSQSPRYKVAKRGQDVALRCDPISGHVSLFWYQQALGQGPEFLTYFQNEAQLDKSGLPSDRFFAERPEGSVSTLKIQRTQQEDSAVYLCASSPGGRDTEAFFGQGTRLTVV.

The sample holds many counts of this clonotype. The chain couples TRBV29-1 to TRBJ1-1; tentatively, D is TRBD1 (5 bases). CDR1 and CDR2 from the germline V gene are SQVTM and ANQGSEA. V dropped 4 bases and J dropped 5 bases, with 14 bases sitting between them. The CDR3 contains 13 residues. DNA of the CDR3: TGCAGCGTTGTTCTAGGGGAGGGGACTGAAGCTTTCTTT. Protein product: CSVVLGEGTEAFF.

The chain's CDR3 is CASSQHNEQFF. Here the CDR3 DNA reads TGTGCCAGCAGTCAGCACAATGAGCAGTTCTTC. The genes are TRBV7-9 and TRBJ2-1; no clear D gene. The V end lost 6 bases, the J end lost 5 bases, and 5 bases lay between the germline ends. Per the germline V gene, CDR1 is SEHNR and CDR2 is FQNEAQ (reference sequence). The CDR3 loop spans 11 amino acids.

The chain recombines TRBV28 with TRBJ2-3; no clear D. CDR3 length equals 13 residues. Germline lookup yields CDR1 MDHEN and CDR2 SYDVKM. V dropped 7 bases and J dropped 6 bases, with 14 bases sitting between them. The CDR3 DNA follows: TGTGCCAGCACCCCGGCCAACTCGGATACGCAGTATTTT. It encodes CASTPANSDTQYF.

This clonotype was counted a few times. CDR3 residues: CASSEEGQLTGELFF. CDR3 in DNA: TGTGCCAGCAGTGAAGAGGGACAGCTGACCGGGGAGCTGTTTTTT. The chain combines TRBV2 with TRBJ2-2; TRBD1 matches 7 bases. The CDR3 sequence is 15 residues long. The V and J ends lost 1 base and 5 bases, in that order; junction bases with no gene match: 4. The germline gives CDR1 SNHLY, CDR2 FYNNEI.

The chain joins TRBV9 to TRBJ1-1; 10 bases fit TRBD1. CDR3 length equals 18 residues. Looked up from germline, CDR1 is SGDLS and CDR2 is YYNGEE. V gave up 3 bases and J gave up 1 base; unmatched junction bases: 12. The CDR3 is CASSANRDRGIKNTEAFF. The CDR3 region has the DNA TGTGCCAGCAGCGCGAACCGGGACAGGGGCATAAAGAACACTGAAGCTTTCTTT.

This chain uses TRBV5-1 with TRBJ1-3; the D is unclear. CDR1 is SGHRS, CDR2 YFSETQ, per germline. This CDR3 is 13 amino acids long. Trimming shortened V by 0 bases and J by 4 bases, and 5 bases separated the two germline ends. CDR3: CASSLVGGNTIYF. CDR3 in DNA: TGCGCCAGCAGCTTGGTGGGAGGAAACACCATATATTTT.

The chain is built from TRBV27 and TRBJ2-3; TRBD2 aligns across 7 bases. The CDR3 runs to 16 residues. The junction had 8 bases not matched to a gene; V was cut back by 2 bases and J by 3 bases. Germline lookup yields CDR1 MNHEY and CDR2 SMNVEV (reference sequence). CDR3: CASSLGGRSGTDTQYF. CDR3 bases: TGTGCCAGCAGTTTAGGCGGGAGAAGTGGGACAGATACGCAGTATTTT.

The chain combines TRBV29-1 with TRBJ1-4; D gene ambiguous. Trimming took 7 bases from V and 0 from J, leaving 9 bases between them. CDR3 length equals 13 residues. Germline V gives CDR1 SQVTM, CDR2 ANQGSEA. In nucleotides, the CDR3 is TGCAGCGCTGCACATGCAACTAATGAAAAACTGTTTTTT. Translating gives CSAAHATNEKLFF.

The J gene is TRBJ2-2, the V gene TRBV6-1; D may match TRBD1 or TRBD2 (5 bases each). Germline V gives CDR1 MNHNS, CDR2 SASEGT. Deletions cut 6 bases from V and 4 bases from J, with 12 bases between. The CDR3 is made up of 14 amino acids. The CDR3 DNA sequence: TGTGCCAGCAGCGGGACCTTCGGCACCGGGGAGCTGTTTTTT. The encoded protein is CASSGTFGTGELFF.

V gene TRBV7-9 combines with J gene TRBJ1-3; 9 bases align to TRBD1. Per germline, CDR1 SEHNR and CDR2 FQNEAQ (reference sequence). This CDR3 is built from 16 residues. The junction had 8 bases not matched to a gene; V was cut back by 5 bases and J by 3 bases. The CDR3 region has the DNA TGTGCCAGCAGCCAGGGACAGGGACAAGGTGGAAACACCATATATTTT. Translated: CASSQGQGQGGNTIYF.

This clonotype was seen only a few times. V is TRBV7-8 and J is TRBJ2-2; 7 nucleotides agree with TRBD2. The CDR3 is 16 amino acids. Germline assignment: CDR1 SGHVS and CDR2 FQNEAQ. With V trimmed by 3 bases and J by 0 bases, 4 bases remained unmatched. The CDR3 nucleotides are TGTGCCAGCAGCTTGTCTAGCGGCCCGAACACCGGGGAGCTGTTTTTT. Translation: CASSLSSGPNTGELFF.

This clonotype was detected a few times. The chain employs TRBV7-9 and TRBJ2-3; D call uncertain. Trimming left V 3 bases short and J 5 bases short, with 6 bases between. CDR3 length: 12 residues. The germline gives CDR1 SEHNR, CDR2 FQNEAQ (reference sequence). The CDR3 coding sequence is TGTGCCAGCAGCTTTAACATAGATACGCAGTATTTT. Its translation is CASSFNIDTQYF.

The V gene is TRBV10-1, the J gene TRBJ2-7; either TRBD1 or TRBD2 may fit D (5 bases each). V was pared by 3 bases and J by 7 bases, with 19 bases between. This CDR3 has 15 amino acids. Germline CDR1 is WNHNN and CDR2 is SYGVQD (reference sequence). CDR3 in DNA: TGCGCCAGCAGTGATCCAGGGCAATCCCCGGGGGAGCAGTACTTC. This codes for CASSDPGQSPGEQYF.

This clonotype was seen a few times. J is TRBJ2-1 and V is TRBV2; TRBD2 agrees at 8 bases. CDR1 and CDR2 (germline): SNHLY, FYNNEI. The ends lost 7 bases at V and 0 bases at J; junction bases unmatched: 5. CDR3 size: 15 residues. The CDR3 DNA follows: TGTGCCAGCAAGGATGCGGGGGGCTCCTACAATGAGCAGTTCTTC. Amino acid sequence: CASKDAGGSYNEQFF.

Here the CDR3 DNA reads TGTGCCAGCAGCTCGCATGATGAGCAGTTCTTC. Its protein product is CASSSHDEQFF. The chain is built from TRBV11-3 and TRBJ2-1, with D uncertain. V gave up 4 bases and J gave up 8 bases, with 6 bases separating them. Germline V lookup: CDR1 SGHNT, CDR2 YENEEA. The CDR3 extends over 11 amino acids.

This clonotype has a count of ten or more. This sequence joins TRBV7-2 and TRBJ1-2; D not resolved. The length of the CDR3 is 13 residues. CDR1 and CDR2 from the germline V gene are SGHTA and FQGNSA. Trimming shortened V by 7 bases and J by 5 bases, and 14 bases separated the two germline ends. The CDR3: CASNLEGRYGYTF. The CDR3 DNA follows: TGTGCCAGCAACCTCGAGGGAAGATATGGCTACACCTTC.

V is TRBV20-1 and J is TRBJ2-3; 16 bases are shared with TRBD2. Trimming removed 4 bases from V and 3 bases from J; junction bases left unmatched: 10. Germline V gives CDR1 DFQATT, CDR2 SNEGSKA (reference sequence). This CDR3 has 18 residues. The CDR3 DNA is TGCAGTGCTATTCGACCGGGACTAGCGGGAGGGCCTACAGATACGCAGTATTTT. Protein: CSAIRPGLAGGPTDTQYF.

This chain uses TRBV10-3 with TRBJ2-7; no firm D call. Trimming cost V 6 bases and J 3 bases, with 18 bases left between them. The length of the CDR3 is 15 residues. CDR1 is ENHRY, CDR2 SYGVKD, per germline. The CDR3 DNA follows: TGTGCCATCAGCAACGGAGTAGAACGCAACTACGAGCAGTACTTC. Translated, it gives CAISNGVERNYEQYF.

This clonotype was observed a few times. CDR3 sequence: CAISGGRQETQYF. CDR3 bases: TGTGCCATCAGTGGTGGCAGACAAGAGACCCAGTACTTC. The chain couples TRBV10-3 to TRBJ2-5; no definite D call. In germline, CDR1 is ENHRY, CDR2 SYGVKD. This CDR3 contains 13 residues. Deletions cut 4 bases from V and 2 bases from J, with 8 bases between.

For the CDR3, the DNA is TGTGCCAGCAGCCCCAGGGCACTAGCCAATGAGCAGTTCTTC. Amino acid sequence: CASSPRALANEQFF. The V call is TRBV5-4, the J call TRBJ2-1; D is perhaps TRBD2 (6 bases). V was pared by 4 bases and J by 6 bases, with 14 bases between. The CDR3 totals 14 residues. Looked up from germline, CDR1 is SGHNT and CDR2 is YYREEE (reference sequence). The variable domain in full, with the rest retrieved from reference TRBV5-4 and TRBJ2-1, is ETGVTQSPTHLIKTRGQQVTLRCSSQSGHNTVSWYQQALGQGPQFIFQYYREEENGRGNFPPRFSGLQFPNYSSELNVNALELDDSALYLCASSPRALANEQFFGPGTRLTVL.